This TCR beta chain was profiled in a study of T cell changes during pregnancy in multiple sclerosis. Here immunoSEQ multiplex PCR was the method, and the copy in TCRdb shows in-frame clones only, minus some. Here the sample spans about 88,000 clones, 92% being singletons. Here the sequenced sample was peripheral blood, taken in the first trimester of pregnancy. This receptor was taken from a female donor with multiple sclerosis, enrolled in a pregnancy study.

The CDR3 DNA reads TGTGCCAGCAGCTTAGCCCCGGGACAGGGTTATGGCTACACCTTC. Amino acids: CASSLAPGQGYGYTF. The rearrangement joins TRBV7-3 to TRBJ1-2; TRBD1 aligns across 9 bases. Germline CDR1 and CDR2: SGHTA and FQGTGA. V gave up 2 bases and J gave up 5 bases; unmatched junction bases: 6. This CDR3 is built from 15 residues.